Presented here are 2 T cell receptor beta chains from one specimen sequenced in a study of blood T cell repertoires in COVID-19. Sequencing was performed with immunoSEQ multiplex PCR; in TCRdb, only in-frame clones are kept and a portion is missing. The top ten clones hold over 9.5% of a sample with about 180,000 clones, roughly 77% of them seen once. The sample comprised peripheral blood. Receptors originate from a woman older than 75 with COVID-19, enrolled during active disease.

This clone was counted a single time. The chain joins TRBV3-1 (or the pseudogene TRBV3-2) to TRBJ2-1; perhaps TRBD1 as D (5 bases). Trimming took 0 bases from V and 9 from J, leaving 9 bases between them. Germline CDR1 and CDR2: LGHDT and YNNKEL (reference sequence). The CDR3 has 13 residues. DNA for the CDR3: TGTGCCAGCAGCCAAGATTGGGGCGGTGAGCAGTTCTTC. The encoded protein is CASSQDWGGEQFF.

The gene calls are TRBV3-1 (or the pseudogene TRBV3-2) and TRBJ2-7, with 9 positions matching TRBD2. The CDR3 is 15 amino acids. V lost 1 base, J lost 3 bases, and 4 bases stayed unmatched. Germline V CDR1 and CDR2: LGHDT, YNNKEL (reference sequence). CDR3 amino acids: CASSQAPSGNYEQYF. The CDR3 DNA reads as TGTGCCAGCAGCCAAGCCCCTAGCGGGAACTACGAGCAGTACTTC.